This T cell receptor (beta chain) was identified during a study of vaccination and CD4 T cells after COVID-19. Overall study: SARS-CoV-2, HCoV-NL63, HCoV-OC43 and HCoV-229E supplied the overlapping spike peptides used to stimulate cells. Study-level points and caveats: Median SARS-CoV-2-reactive clonotypes rose from approximately 23 to 38, not significantly.

A note on this clonotype: The antigen is undetermined.

V was pared by 0 bases and J by 0 bases, with 4 bases of the junction left unmatched. Germline values: CDR1 ENHRY, CDR2 SYGVKD. The CDR3 is made up of 17 amino acids. Treatment of the sample: roughly 10-day PBMC culture with coronavirus spike peptide pools or control peptides (ViraFEST assay). Harvesting of the unexposed donor's CD4+ T cells predated the COVID-19 pandemic (2011-2018). Antigen-specific T cell expansion with peptide pools preceded TCR sequencing in the ViraFEST approach. Sequenced with the Oncomine TCR Beta short-read assay was DNA taken from cultured CD4+ T cells. After culture, CD4+ T cells served as the source for genomic DNA extraction. TCRdb reanalysed the PCR reads using MiXCR and keeps one entry per CDR3 protein. The sample consists of 7,000 to 8,500 distinct CDR3 sequences, less than 40% of them appearing once.

The chain is built from TRBV10-3 and TRBJ2-4, with TRBD1 matching 8 bases. Specimen: CD4+ T cells from blood, cultured in vitro. The TCR comes from a human donor in good health. CDR3 sequence (DNA): TGTGCCATCAGTGAGTCGGACAGGGCCTTAGCCAAAAACATTCAGTACTTC. This translates into CAISESDRALAKNIQYF.